These T cell receptor beta chains were read from a single sample in a study of blood T cell repertoires in COVID-19. Assay used: immunoSEQ multiplex PCR; TCRdb lists only in-frame clones, some missing. Here the sample spans about 250,000 clones, around 84% being singletons. Sequencing was performed on PBMCs or T cells enriched from blood (not recorded which). The receptors derive from a woman aged 50 to 65 who had recovered from COVID-19. Both conserved end residues are part of each CDR3. D genes are given only for firm matches. The size field is filled for only some rows; it gives once, few, many or a size class.

D,size,V,J,DNA,CDR3
TRBD2,NA,TRBV9,TRBJ2-3,TGTGCCAGCACCCTACGAGAAAATTGGAGCGGGAGAGTTCGGACAGATACGCAGTATTTT,CASTLRENWSGRVRTDTQYF
TRBD2,NA,TRBV7-2,TRBJ2-4,TGTGCCAGCAGCTTAGTTAGCGGGAGGGTGGGGGAAAACATTCAGTACTTC,CASSLVSGRVGENIQYF
NA,NA,TRBV6-5,TRBJ1-1,TGTGCCAGCAGTTACCCCGCCTGGGGGGGTGACACTGAAGCTTTCTTT,CASSYPAWGGDTEAFF
TRBD1,NA,TRBV30,TRBJ1-2,TGTGCCTGGGGAATACAGGGGGCCCATGGCTACACCTTC,CAWGIQGAHGYTF
TRBD2,NA,TRBV15,TRBJ2-1,TGTGCCACCAGGGATGGACTAGCGGGAGTGAATGAGCAGTTCTTC,CATRDGLAGVNEQFF
TRBD1,NA,TRBV28,TRBJ2-7,TGTGCCAGCCGGGACAGGGGATCCCACGAGCAGTACTTC,CASRDRGSHEQYF
TRBD2,NA,TRBV5-5,TRBJ2-2,TGTGCCAGCACCAGGTTAGCGGGAGGGCCACCCGGGGAGCTGTTTTTT,CASTRLAGGPPGELFF
NA,NA,TRBV4-2,TRBJ2-5,TGTGCCAGCAGCCCGGTATTTCAAGAGACCCAGTACTTC,CASSPVFQETQYF
TRBD2,NA,TRBV28,TRBJ2-1,TGTGCCAGCATACCCCGAGTAGGTAGCGGGCAGTCAAATGAGCAGTTCTTC,CASIPRVGSGQSNEQFF
TRBD2,NA,TRBV28,TRBJ2-1,TGTGCCAGCAGTTTACCTAGCGGATCATACAATGAGCAGTTCTTC,CASSLPSGSYNEQFF
TRBD1,NA,TRBV18,TRBJ1-5,TGTGCCAGCTCACCGACAGGGGACATCGTCTCGGCCCAGCATTTT,CASSPTGDIVSAQHF
TRBD2,few,TRBV6-2/TRBV6-3,TRBJ2-1,TGTGCCAGCAGTTACAATCGCGGGGGCTACAATGAGCAGTTCTTC,CASSYNRGGYNEQFF
NA,few,TRBV7-9,TRBJ2-1,TGTGCCAGCAGCACTATCAATGAGCAGTTCTTC,CASSTINEQFF
NA,NA,TRBV5-1,TRBJ2-1,TGCGCCAGCAGCTTGGACCTAGCGAGTACGAATGAGCAGTTCTTC,CASSLDLASTNEQFF
TRBD1,NA,TRBV6-5,TRBJ1-2,TGTGCCAGCAGACCTGACAGGGCCAATGGCTACACCTTC,CASRPDRANGYTF
TRBD2,NA,TRBV5-1,TRBJ2-7,TGCGCCAGCAGCTTGGGTGGGACTAGCGGCTACGAGCAGTACTTC,CASSLGGTSGYEQYF
TRBD1,NA,TRBV19,TRBJ1-4,TGTGCCATTGGGGACAGCTCCTTGGGCGAAAAACTGTTTTTT,CAIGDSSLGEKLFF
NA,NA,TRBV28,TRBJ1-4,TGTGCCAGCAGTTCCCCCGGACACCCCGCAACTAATGAAAAACTGTTTTTT,CASSSPGHPATNEKLFF
TRBD1,NA,TRBV5-5,TRBJ2-4,TGTGCCAGCAGCTGGAGTGGGACAGAGGAAAACATTCAGTACTTC,CASSWSGTEENIQYF
NA,NA,TRBV7-2,TRBJ2-2,TGTGCCAGCAGCTTAGGGGCGATATCGAACACCGGGGAGCTGTTTTTT,CASSLGAISNTGELFF
TRBD2,NA,TRBV27,TRBJ2-1,TGTGCCAGCCACCTAGCGGGAGAGTCGAATGAGCAGTTCTTC,CASHLAGESNEQFF
TRBD2,NA,TRBV15,TRBJ2-7,TGTGCCACCAGCAGAGAAAGCGGGGGCTCCTACGAGCAGTACTTC,CATSRESGGSYEQYF
TRBD1,NA,TRBV19,TRBJ2-5,TGTGCCAGTAGCGCTCAGGGGGCGGGCCGGGAGACCCAGTACTTC,CASSAQGAGRETQYF
TRBD1,NA,TRBV6-2/TRBV6-3,TRBJ2-7,TGTGCCAGCAGTCGGGACAGGGGGCTTCTCGAGCAGTACTTC,CASSRDRGLLEQYF
NA,few,TRBV6-5,TRBJ1-5,TGTGCCACCACTCCGGGCGGGGGTAGCAATCAGCCCCAGCATTTT,CATTPGGGSNQPQHF
TRBD1,NA,TRBV29-1,TRBJ1-2,TGCAGCGGTACGACAGGGGGCGGGGATCTCTATGGCTACACCTTC,CSGTTGGGDLYGYTF
NA,NA,TRBV12-3/TRBV12-4,TRBJ2-7,TGTGCCAGCAGTCTTGGAGGTACGGCGCAGTACTTC,CASSLGGTAQYF
NA,NA,TRBV7-9,TRBJ2-7,TGTGCCAGCAGCCGGGTTCGGGTCAGGGGCGTCTACGAGCAGTACTTC,CASSRVRVRGVYEQYF
TRBD1,NA,TRBV5-1,TRBJ2-1,TGCGCCAGCAGCACCGGGACAGGGGGCTACAATGAGCAGTTCTTC,CASSTGTGGYNEQFF
NA,NA,TRBV7-9,TRBJ1-1,TGTGCCAGCAGCTACGGAGCCGAAGCTTTCTTT,CASSYGAEAFF
NA,NA,TRBV5-1,TRBJ2-1,TGCGCCAGCAGCTTGGACGCGAGCTCCTACAATGAGCAGTTCTTC,CASSLDASSYNEQFF
TRBD2,NA,TRBV5-1,TRBJ2-5,TGCGCCAGCAGCCAAGGACTAGCGGGATATCAAGAGACCCAGTACTTC,CASSQGLAGYQETQYF
NA,NA,TRBV21-1,TRBJ1-5,TGTGCCAGCAGATCAACCGGTGATAGCAATCAGCCCCAGCATTTT,CASRSTGDSNQPQHF
NA,NA,TRBV19,TRBJ1-1,TGTGCCAGTAGCAACAGGGAAGATTTAACTGAAGCTTTCTTT,CASSNREDLTEAFF
TRBD2,NA,TRBV6-5,TRBJ2-5,TGTGCCAGCAGTTACTGGACTAGCGGGGAGACCCAGTACTTC,CASSYWTSGETQYF
NA,NA,TRBV28,TRBJ2-7,TGTGCCAGCAGTTTGCTGGACAGTACCTCCTACGAGCAGTACTTC,CASSLLDSTSYEQYF
NA,NA,TRBV7-9,TRBJ2-3,TGTGCCAGCCGGATACTAGCCACAGATACGCAGTATTTT,CASRILATDTQYF
NA,NA,TRBV12-3/TRBV12-4,TRBJ1-2,TGTGCCAGCAGTGACACTTACGACTATGGCTACACCTTC,CASSDTYDYGYTF